This TCR beta chain comes out of a study of blood T cell repertoires in COVID-19. At the level of the study: T cells, B-cell-depleted T cells, or PBMCs supplied cDNA or gDNA.

Produced via immunoSEQ multiplex PCR; TCRdb's table is partial and in-frame only. The sample includes fewer than 90,000 clones, 70% to 90% seen only once; the top ten take under 20%. This CDR3 contains 14 residues. Trimming stripped 7 bases from V and 3 bases from J, with 13 bases between. CDR1 and CDR2 (germline): LNHDA, SQIVND (reference sequence). Sequenced sample: peripheral blood. The chain links TRBV19 to TRBJ2-1, with D tentatively TRBD1 (6 bases). This TCR derives from a man older than 75 in a cohort sampled during active COVID-19. The chain's CDR3 is CASTRDTNYNEQFF. The CDR3 coding sequence is TGTGCCAGTACCCGGGACACAAACTACAATGAGCAGTTCTTC.